This T cell receptor (beta chain) is from a study of blood T cell repertoires in COVID-19. Study-level information: Donors in the United States, Italy and Spain gave samples during acute or convalescent COVID-19.

The V gene end was trimmed by 5 bases and the J gene end by 0 bases; junction bases not matched to a gene: 10. The germline CDR1 and CDR2 sequences are MDHEN and SYDVKM. This CDR3 is built from 17 residues. In the study's own analysis: The assay estimated nucleated cells by amplifying reference gene primers. The protocol was immunoSEQ multiplex PCR, while the TCRdb copy is restricted to in-frame clones and leaves out a portion. The V and J calls and clone size come from that table; D and trimming were worked out from the DNA. Of fewer than 40,000 clones listed, about 90% are singletons. This TCR came from a woman in her 70s with active COVID-19. Sequenced material: peripheral blood. The V call is TRBV28, the J call TRBJ2-3, with 8 bases aligning to TRBD1. The CDR3 nucleotides are TGTGCCAGCAGTCCGCCAACAGGGGGAGGAAGCACAGATACGCAGTATTTT. Translated: CASSPPTGGGSTDTQYF. Full variable domain (outside the CDR3, taken from reference TRBV28 and TRBJ2-3): DVKVTQSSRYLVKRTGEKVFLECVQDMDHENMFWYRQDPGLGLRLIYFSYDVKMKEKGDIPEGYSVSREKKERFSLILESASTNQTSMYLCASSPPTGGGSTDTQYFGPGTRLTVL.